The subject of this entry is one T cell receptor beta chain. The source of the sample is a study of blood T cell repertoires in COVID-19. Study context: T cells, B-cell-depleted T cells, or PBMCs supplied cDNA or gDNA.

Membership in each cohort depended on participant-reported clinical history. Sequenced by immunoSEQ multiplex PCR; TCRdb stores in-frame clones only, minus some. This sample yields about 250,000 clones, of which about nine tenths are seen a single time; around 1.8% belongs to the top ten. The source of this sequence is a man in his forties who had recovered from COVID-19. The sample was PBMCs or T cells enriched from blood (not recorded which).

In DNA, the CDR3 is TGTGCCAGTAGTTCCTGGACAGGGGTCGGGGAGCTGTTTTTT. It encodes CASSSWTGVGELFF. This sequence joins TRBV19 and TRBJ2-2; 9 nucleotides agree with TRBD1. CDR1 and CDR2 from the germline V gene are LNHDA and SQIVND (reference sequence). V lost 5 bases to trimming and J lost 7 bases; unmatched junction nucleotides: 5. The CDR3 loop spans 14 amino acids.